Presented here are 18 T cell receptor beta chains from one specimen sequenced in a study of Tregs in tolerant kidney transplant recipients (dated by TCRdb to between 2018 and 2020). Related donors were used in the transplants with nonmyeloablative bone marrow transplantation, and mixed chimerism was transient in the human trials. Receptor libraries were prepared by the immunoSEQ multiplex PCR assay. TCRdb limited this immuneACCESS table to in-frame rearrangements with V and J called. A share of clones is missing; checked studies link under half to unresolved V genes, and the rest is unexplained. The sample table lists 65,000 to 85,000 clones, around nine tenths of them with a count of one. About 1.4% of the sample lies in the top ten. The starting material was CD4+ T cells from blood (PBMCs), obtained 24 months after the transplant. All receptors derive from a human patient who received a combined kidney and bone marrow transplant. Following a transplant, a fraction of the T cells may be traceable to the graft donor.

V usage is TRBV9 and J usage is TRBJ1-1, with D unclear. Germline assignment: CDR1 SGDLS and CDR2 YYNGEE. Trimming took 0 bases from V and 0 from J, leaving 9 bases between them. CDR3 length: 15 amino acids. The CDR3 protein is CASSVDRVMNTEAFF. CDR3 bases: TGTGCCAGCAGCGTAGACCGGGTTATGAACACTGAAGCTTTCTTT.

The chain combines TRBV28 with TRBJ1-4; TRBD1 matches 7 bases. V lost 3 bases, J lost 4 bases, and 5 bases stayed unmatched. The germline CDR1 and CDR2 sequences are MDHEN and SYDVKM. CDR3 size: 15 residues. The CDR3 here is CASSFMQGGNEKLFF. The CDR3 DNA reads TGTGCCAGCAGTTTCATGCAGGGGGGTAATGAAAAACTGTTTTTT.

The CDR3 DNA reads as TGTGCCAGCAGCCCCCGTGTGCCCCAGTGGGAGACTAGCGGGAGAGCAGATACGCAGTATTTT. This sequence encodes CASSPRVPQWETSGRADTQYF. The chain is built from TRBV9 and TRBJ2-3, with 12 bases that match TRBD2. Germline CDR1 SGDLS, CDR2 YYNGEE. The CDR3 spans 21 residues. Unmatched junction bases numbered 22, after V lost 4 bases and J lost 4 bases.

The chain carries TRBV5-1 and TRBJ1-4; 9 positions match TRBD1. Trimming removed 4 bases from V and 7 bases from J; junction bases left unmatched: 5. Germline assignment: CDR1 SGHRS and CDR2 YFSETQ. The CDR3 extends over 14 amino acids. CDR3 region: CASSITGGGEKLFF. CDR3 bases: TGCGCCAGCAGCATTACAGGGGGCGGTGAAAAACTGTTTTTT.

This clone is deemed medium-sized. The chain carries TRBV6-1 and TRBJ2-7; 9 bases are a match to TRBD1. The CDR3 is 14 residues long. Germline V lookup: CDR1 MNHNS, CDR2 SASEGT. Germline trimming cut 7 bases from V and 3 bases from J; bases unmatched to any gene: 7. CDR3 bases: TGTGCCAGCAAGGCGGGACAGGGCCACTACGAGCAGTACTTC. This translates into CASKAGQGHYEQYF.

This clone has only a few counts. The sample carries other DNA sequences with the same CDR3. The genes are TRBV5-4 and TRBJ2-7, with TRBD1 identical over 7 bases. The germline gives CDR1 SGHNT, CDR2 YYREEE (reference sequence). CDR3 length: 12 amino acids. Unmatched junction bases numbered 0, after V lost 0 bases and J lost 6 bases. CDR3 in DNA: TGTGCCAGCAGCTTGGACAGGGGCGAGCAGTACTTC. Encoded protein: CASSLDRGEQYF. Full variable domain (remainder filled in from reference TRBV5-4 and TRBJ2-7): ETGVTQSPTHLIKTRGQQVTLRCSSQSGHNTVSWYQQALGQGPQFIFQYYREEENGRGNFPPRFSGLQFPNYSSELNVNALELDDSALYLCASSLDRGEQYFGPGTRLTVT.

The CDR3 nucleotides are TGTGCCTGGAGTGTACACGGGACAGGTTACTTGGGGAATGAGCAGTTCTTC. Translating it yields CAWSVHGTGYLGNEQFF. The chain couples TRBV30 to TRBJ2-1; 8 positions agree with TRBD1. CDR1 GTSNPN and CDR2 SVGIG come from the germline V gene (reference sequence). The junction had 14 bases not matched to a gene; V was cut back by 0 bases and J by 7 bases. The CDR3 has 17 residues.

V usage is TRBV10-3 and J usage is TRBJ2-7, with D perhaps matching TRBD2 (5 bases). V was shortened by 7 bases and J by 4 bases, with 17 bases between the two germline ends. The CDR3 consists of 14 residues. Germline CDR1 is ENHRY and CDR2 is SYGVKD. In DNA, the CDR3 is TGTGCCATCACTCTTTGGGTGGGAGCTTACGAGCAGTACTTC. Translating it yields CAITLWVGAYEQYF.

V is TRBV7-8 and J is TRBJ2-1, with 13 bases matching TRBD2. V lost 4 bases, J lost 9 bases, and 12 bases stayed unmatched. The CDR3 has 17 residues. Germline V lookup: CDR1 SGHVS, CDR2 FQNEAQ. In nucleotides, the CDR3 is TGTGCCAGCAGCTCAAGGGGACTAGCGGGATTTTATGGTGAGCAGTTCTTC. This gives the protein CASSSRGLAGFYGEQFF. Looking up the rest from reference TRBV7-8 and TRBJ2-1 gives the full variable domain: GAGVSQSPRYKVAKRGQDVALRCDPISGHVSLFWYQQALGQGPEFLTYFQNEAQLDKSGLPSDRFFAERPEGSVSTLKIQRTQQEDSAVYLCASSSRGLAGFYGEQFFGPGTRLTVL.

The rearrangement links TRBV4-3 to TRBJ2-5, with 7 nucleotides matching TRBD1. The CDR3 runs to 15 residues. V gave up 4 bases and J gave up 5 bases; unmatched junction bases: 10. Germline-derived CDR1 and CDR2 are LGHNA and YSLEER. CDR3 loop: CASSLRTGGVETQYF. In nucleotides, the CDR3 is TGCGCCAGCAGCCTACGGACAGGAGGCGTTGAGACCCAGTACTTC.

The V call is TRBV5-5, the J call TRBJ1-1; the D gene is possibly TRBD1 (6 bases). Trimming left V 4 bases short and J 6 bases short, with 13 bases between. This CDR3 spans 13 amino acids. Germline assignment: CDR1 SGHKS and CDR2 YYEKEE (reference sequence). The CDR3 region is CASSVRGASEAFF. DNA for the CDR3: TGTGCCAGCAGCGTCAGGGGCGCTTCTGAAGCTTTCTTT.

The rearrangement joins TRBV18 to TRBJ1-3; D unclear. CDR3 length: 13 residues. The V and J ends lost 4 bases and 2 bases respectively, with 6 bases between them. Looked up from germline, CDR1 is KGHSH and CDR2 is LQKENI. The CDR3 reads CASSRTAGNTIYF. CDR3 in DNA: TGTGCCAGCTCACGGACTGCTGGAAACACCATATATTTT.

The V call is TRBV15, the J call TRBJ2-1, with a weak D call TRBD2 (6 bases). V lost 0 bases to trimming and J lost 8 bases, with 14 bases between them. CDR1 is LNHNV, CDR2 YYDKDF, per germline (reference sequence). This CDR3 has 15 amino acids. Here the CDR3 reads CATSRDGGKADEQFF. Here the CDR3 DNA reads TGTGCCACCAGCAGAGATGGGGGGAAGGCGGATGAGCAGTTCTTC.

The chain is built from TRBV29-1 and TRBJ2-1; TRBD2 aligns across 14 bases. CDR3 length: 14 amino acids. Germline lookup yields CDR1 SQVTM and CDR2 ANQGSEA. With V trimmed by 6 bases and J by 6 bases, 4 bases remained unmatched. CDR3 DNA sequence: TGCAGCGTCGCGACTAGCGGGAGGGCCAATGAGCAGTTCTTC. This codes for CSVATSGRANEQFF.

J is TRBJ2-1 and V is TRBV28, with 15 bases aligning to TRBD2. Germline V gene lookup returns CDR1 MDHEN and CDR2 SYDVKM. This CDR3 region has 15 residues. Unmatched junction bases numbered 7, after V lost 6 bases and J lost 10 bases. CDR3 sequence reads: CASRPGLAGGVEQFF. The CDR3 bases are TGTGCCAGCAGACCCGGACTAGCGGGGGGGGTCGAGCAGTTCTTC.

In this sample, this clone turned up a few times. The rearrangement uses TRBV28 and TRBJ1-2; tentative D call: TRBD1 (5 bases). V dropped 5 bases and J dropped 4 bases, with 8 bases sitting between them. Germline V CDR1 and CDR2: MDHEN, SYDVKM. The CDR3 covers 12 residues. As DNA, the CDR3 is TGTGCCAGCAGTAGGACACTCTATGGCTACACCTTC. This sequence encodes CASSRTLYGYTF.

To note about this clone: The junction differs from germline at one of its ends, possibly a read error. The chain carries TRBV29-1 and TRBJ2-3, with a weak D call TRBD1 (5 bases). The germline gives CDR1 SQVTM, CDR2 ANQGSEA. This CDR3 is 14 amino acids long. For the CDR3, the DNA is TGCAGCGTCGAAGGCAGGGTGAGCACAGATACGCAGTATTTT. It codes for CSVEGRVSTDTQYF.

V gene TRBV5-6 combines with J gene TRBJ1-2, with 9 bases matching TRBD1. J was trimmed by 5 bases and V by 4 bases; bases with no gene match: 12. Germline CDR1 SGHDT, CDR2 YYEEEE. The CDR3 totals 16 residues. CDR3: CASSRTGATLSYGYTF. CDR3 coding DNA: TGTGCCAGCAGCCGGACAGGGGCCACGCTATCTTATGGCTACACCTTC.